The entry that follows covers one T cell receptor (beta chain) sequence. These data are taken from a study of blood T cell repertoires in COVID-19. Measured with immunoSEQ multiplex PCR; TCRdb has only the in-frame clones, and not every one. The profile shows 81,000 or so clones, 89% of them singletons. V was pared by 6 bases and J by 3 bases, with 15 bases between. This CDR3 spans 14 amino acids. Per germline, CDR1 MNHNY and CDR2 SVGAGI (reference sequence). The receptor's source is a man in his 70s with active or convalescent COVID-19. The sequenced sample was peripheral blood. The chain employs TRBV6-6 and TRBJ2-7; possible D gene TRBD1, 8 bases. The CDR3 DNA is TGTGCCAGCAGAACAGGGGGGGCCTTCTACGAGCAGTACTTC. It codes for CASRTGGAFYEQYF.